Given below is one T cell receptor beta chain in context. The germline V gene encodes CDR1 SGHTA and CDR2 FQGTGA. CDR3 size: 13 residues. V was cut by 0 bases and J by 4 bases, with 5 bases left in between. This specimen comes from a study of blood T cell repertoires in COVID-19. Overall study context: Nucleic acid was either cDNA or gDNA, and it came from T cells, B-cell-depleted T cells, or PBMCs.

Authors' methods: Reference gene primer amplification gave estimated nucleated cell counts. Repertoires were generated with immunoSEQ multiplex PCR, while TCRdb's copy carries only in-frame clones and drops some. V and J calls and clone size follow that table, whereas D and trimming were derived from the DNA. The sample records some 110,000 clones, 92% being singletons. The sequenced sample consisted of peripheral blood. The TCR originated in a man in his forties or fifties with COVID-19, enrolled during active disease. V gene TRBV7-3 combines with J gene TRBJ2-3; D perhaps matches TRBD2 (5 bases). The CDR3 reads CASSLTRADTQYF. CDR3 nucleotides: TGTGCCAGCAGCTTAACGAGGGCAGATACGCAGTATTTT.